The text below deals with one T cell receptor beta chain. No antigen is known for it. TCRB transcripts that were expressed got sequenced, as all of the isolated RNA had been reverse transcribed. The protocol was immunoSEQ multiplex PCR, while the TCRdb copy is restricted to in-frame clones and leaves out a portion. This sample has about 240,000 clones; roughly 30% occur once, and the top ten carry approximately 4%. V lost 10 bases and J lost 6, with 10 bases in between. The CDR3 is 11 residues long. Germline loops: CDR1 MDHEN, CDR2 SYDVKM. The record originates from a study of beta chain features in type 1 diabetes. Overall study results and limits: Resolution of whether HLA type affects TCRB rearrangement was not achieved here. Any PCR bias toward short templates would affect both groups alike.

V and J are TRBV28 and TRBJ2-1; no firm D call. Sequenced sample: central memory CD4+ T cells from blood. The source is a man aged 25-45 years in good health. The CDR3 region is CATSRANEQFF. The CDR3 nucleotides are TGTGCCACCTCTAGAGCCAATGAGCAGTTCTTC.